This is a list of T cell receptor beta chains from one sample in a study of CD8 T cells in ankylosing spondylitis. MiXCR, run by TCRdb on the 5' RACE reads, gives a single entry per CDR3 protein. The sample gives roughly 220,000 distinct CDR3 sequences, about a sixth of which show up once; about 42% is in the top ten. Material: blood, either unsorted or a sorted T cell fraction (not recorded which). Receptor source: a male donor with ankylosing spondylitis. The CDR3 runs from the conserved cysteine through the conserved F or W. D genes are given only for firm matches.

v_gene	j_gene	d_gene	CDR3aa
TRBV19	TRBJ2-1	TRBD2	CASSIAPTSVNEQFF
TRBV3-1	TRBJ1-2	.	CASSQVEGPHGYTF
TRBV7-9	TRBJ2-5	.	CASSSGIGDQETQYF
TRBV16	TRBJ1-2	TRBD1	CASSRPSGTAYYGYTF
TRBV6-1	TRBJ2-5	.	CASSERHQTGETQYF
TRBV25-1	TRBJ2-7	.	CASSEWGAYEQYF
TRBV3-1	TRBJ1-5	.	CASSHFSTNQPQHF
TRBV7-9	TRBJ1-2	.	CASSLEEDYGYTF
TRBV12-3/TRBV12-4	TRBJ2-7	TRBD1	CASSLTGSPYEQYF
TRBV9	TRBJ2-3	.	CASSAGGRGDTQYF
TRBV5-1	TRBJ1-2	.	CASSLLPPGDGYTF
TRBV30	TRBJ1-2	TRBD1	CAQPGQDYGYTF
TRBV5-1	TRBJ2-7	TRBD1	CASSGTATYEQYF
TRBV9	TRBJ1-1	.	CASSVGLSEAFF
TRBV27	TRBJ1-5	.	CASSPSTDSNQPQHF
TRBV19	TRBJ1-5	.	CASSIDSSAGNQPQHF
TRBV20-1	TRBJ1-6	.	CSARDSAGPLKAYNSPLHF
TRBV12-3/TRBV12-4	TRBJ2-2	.	CASSQLSLTGELFF
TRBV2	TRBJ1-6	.	CAMGEDNSPLHF
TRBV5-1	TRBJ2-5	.	CASSSDSYPYQETQYF
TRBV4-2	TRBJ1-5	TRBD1	CASSDRVSLANQPQHF
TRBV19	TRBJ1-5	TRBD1	CASSSREGAYQPQHF
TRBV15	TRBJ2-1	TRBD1	CATSSRTGNEQFF
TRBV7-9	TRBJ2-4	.	CASSLAGDIAKNIQYF
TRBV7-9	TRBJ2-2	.	CAKEEGIGGELFF
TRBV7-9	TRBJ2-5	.	CASSPPVPQETQYF
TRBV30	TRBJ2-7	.	CAWSTGSLPAYEQYF
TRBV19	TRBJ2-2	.	CASSKREAAGELFF
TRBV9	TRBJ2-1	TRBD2	CASSVEGTLAGRNEQFF
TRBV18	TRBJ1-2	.	CASSDAGYGYTF
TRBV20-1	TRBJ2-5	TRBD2	CSARASGGFWETQYF
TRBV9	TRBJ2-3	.	CASSVSGARSTDTQYF
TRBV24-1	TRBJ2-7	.	CATSDLNESGEQYF
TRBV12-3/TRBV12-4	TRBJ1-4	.	CASSPGSTGEKLFF
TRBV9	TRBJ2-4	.	CASSVGGGGGIQYF
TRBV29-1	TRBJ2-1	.	CSVEGPGLINEQFF
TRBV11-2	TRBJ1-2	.	CASSARQYGYTF
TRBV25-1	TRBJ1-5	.	CASSADGFNQPQHF
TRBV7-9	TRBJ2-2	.	CASSPRSTYGWTGELFF
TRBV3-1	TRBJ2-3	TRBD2	CASSQDSLAGGPGLDTQYF
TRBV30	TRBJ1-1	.	CAWTRGTEAFF
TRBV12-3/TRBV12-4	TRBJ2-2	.	CASSFLAVSDTGELFF
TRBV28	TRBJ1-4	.	CATADSANEKLFF
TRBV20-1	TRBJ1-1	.	CSATQGFHTEAFF
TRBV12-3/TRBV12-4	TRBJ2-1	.	CASRTTQNNEQFF
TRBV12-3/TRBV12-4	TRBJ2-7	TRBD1	CASSQAGTGGDEQYF
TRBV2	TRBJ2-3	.	CASRRDTQYF
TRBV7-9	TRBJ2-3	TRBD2	CASSMTSGGTDTQYF
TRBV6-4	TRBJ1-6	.	CASSDGYNSPLHF
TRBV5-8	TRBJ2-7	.	CASSLATAQTYEQYF
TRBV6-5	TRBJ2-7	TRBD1	CASSYGGTGTGGDEQYF
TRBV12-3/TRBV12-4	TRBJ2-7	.	CASSLGDLIYEQYF
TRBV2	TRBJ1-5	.	CASSDGPGVGNQPQHF
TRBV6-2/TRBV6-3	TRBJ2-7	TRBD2	CASSYSRTSGREYEQYF
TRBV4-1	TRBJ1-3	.	CASSQDGLHSGNTIYF
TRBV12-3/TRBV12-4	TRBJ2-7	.	CASSLGQPEQYF
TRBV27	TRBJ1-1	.	CASSLSSGFTEAFF
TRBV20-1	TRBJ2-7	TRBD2	CSARDEGTAGGSPDEQYF
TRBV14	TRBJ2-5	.	CASSHPEIVETQYF
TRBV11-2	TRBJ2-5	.	CASSLAAYQETQYF